These T cell receptor beta chains were read from a single sample in a study of shared clonotypes between healthy human individuals. The protocol was immunoSEQ multiplex PCR, while the TCRdb copy is restricted to in-frame clones and leaves out a portion. The sample holds about 670,000 clones; roughly 78% are singletons and the top ten take about 2%. The sequencing sample was made of memory CD4+ T cells sorted from blood. The source of these receptors is a woman aged 25 to 39 in good health. CDR3s leave out the opening cysteine and the closing phenylalanine or tryptophan. Each record gives: clone size, D gene, V gene, J gene, CDR3 protein. The D gene is left open where the match is weak. Rows may omit the clone size; those that give it use once, few, many or a size class.

abundance: -
d_gene: -
v_gene: TRBV28
j_gene: TRBJ2-7
CDR3aa: ASSPAEGRNSYEQY

abundance: once
d_gene: TRBD2
v_gene: TRBV7-9
j_gene: TRBJ2-1
CDR3aa: ASSQGTSGAYNEQF

abundance: -
d_gene: TRBD1
v_gene: TRBV28
j_gene: TRBJ2-7
CDR3aa: ASSSGQSYEQY

abundance: -
d_gene: TRBD2
v_gene: TRBV27
j_gene: TRBJ2-1
CDR3aa: ASSLPGGGRNEQF

abundance: -
d_gene: TRBD2
v_gene: TRBV5-1
j_gene: TRBJ2-3
CDR3aa: ASSFSSGADTQY

abundance: -
d_gene: -
v_gene: TRBV15
j_gene: TRBJ2-4
CDR3aa: ATSREHGGLNIQY

abundance: -
d_gene: -
v_gene: TRBV2
j_gene: TRBJ1-1
CDR3aa: ASRKRLNTEAF

abundance: once
d_gene: -
v_gene: TRBV4-1
j_gene: TRBJ2-1
CDR3aa: ASSQDLRKVDNEQF

abundance: -
d_gene: -
v_gene: TRBV20-1
j_gene: TRBJ2-7
CDR3aa: SALEFEQY

abundance: -
d_gene: TRBD1
v_gene: TRBV19
j_gene: TRBJ1-5
CDR3aa: ASTQGVGRYSNQPQH

abundance: -
d_gene: TRBD2
v_gene: TRBV29-1
j_gene: TRBJ2-1
CDR3aa: RGCGGPRDNEQF

abundance: -
d_gene: TRBD2
v_gene: TRBV19
j_gene: TRBJ2-1
CDR3aa: ASSILPGLANNEQF

abundance: -
d_gene: -
v_gene: TRBV5-1
j_gene: TRBJ2-7
CDR3aa: ASSFSLGVAYEQY

abundance: -
d_gene: TRBD2
v_gene: TRBV12-5
j_gene: TRBJ2-3
CDR3aa: GNSRGLAGFRGTDTQY

abundance: -
d_gene: -
v_gene: TRBV7-2
j_gene: TRBJ1-1
CDR3aa: ASSLRHTNTEAF

abundance: many
d_gene: -
v_gene: TRBV19
j_gene: TRBJ1-5
CDR3aa: ASIRETGGDQPQH

abundance: -
d_gene: TRBD1
v_gene: TRBV2
j_gene: TRBJ1-4
CDR3aa: ASSEQGARGEKLF

abundance: -
d_gene: TRBD1
v_gene: TRBV5-1
j_gene: TRBJ2-2
CDR3aa: ASSYGTATGELF

abundance: -
d_gene: -
v_gene: TRBV27
j_gene: TRBJ2-2
CDR3aa: ASSHLVVGELF